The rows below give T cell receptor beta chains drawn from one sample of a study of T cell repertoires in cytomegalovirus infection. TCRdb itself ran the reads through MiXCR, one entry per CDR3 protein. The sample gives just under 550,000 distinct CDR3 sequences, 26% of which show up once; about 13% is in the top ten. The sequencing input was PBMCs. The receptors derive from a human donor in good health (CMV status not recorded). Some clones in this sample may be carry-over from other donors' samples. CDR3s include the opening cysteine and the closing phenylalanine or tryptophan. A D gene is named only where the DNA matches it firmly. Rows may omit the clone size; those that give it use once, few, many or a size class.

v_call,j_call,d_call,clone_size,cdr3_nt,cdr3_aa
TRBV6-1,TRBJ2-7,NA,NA,TGTGCCAGCAGTTCCCTGGGCCTCTCGACAGGGCAGTACTTC,CASSSLGLSTGQYF
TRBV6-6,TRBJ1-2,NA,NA,TGTGCCAGCAGTCGGTTATCTGGCTACACCTTC,CASSRLSGYTF
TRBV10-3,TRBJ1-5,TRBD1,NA,TGTGCCATCAGCGAGACGTATGGACAGGGGAGCAATCAGCCCCAGCATTTT,CAISETYGQGSNQPQHF
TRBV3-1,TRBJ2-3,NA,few,TGTGCCAGCAGCCAAGGTCGGGATTGGACAGATACGCAGTATTTT,CASSQGRDWTDTQYF
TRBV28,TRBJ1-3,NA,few,TGTGCCACTGGTTCGAGAGTGGGAAACACCATATATTTT,CATGSRVGNTIYF
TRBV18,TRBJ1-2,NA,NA,TGTGCCAGCTCAGAGAAGGGAGGGTTTGGCTACACCTTC,CASSEKGGFGYTF
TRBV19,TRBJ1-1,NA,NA,TGTGCCAGTAAACCTACAGGGAACACTGAAGCTTTCTTT,CASKPTGNTEAFF
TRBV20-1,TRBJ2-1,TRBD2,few,TGCAGTGCCCCGGGACTAGCGAATGAGCAGTTCTTC,CSAPGLANEQFF
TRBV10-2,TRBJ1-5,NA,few,TGCGCCAGCACTCCAGGGTTTCAGCCCCAGCATTTT,CASTPGFQPQHF
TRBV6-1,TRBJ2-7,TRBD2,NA,TGTGCCAGCAGCGGGACTAGCGGGGACGCCGTTTACGAGCAGTACTTC,CASSGTSGDAVYEQYF
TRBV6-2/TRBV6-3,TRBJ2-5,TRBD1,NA,TGTGCCAGCAGTTTAGGGGACAGAGCGAATATACAAGAGACCCAGTACTTC,CASSLGDRANIQETQYF
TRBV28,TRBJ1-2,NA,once,TGTGCCAGCAGTGACGGACAGAGACACTATGGCTACACCTTC,CASSDGQRHYGYTF
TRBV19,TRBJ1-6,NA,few,TGTGCCAGTAGGGAGACAGGCTGGGTTCCACCCCTCCACTTT,CASRETGWVPPLHF
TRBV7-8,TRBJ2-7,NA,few,TGTGCCAGCAGCTTTGATGGGGGGTTCCGCTACGAGCAGTACTTC,CASSFDGGFRYEQYF
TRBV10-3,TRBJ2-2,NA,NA,TGTGCCATCGGGACGGGAAACACCGGGGAGCTGTTTTTT,CAIGTGNTGELFF
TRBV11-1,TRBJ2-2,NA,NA,TGTGCCAGCAGCTTAACCTCCGGGACTCTCACCGGGGAGCTGTTTTTT,CASSLTSGTLTGELFF
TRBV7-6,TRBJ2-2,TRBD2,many,TGTGCCAGCAGCTTAGCGGTAGCGGGATCCTCAAACACCGGGGAGCTGTTTTTT,CASSLAVAGSSNTGELFF
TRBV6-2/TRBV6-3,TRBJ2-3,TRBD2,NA,TGTGCCAGCAGTCAAACCCGGTCTAGCGGCGGCACAGATACGCAGTATTTT,CASSQTRSSGGTDTQYF
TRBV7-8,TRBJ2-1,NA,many,TGTGCCAGCAGGGTAAAGTACAATGAGCAGTTCTTC,CASRVKYNEQFF
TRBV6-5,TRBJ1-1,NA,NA,TGTGCCAGCAGTTACGACGGCGTTAAGACTGAAGCTTTCTTT,CASSYDGVKTEAFF
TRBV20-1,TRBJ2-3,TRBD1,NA,TGCAGTGCTTCTCCGGGACAGGGGGGAGATACGCAGTATTTT,CSASPGQGGDTQYF
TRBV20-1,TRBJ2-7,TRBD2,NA,TGCAGTGCTAGAGATGAAGCGGGAGGATACGAGCAGTACTTC,CSARDEAGGYEQYF
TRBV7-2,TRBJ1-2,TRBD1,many,TGTGCCAGCAGCTTATCGGGACAGGGACCCTATGGCTACACCTTC,CASSLSGQGPYGYTF
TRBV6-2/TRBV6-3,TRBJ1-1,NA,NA,TGTGCCAGCAGGGCCAAGGGATTGACTGAAGCTTTCTTT,CASRAKGLTEAFF
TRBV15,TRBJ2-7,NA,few,TGTGCCACCAGCAGAGGGGGGTTGGCTGGGGGAGACGAGCAGTACTTC,CATSRGGLAGGDEQYF
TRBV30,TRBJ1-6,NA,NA,TGTGCCTGGAGTGTGGGAGGCCCGAGGGATTCACCCCTCCACTTT,CAWSVGGPRDSPLHF
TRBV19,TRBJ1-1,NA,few,TGTGCCAGTAATCTGCAGATGAACACTGAAGCTTTCTTT,CASNLQMNTEAFF
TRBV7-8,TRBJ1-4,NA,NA,TGTGCCAGCAGCTTATGGGGGGGGGATGAAAAACTGTTTTTT,CASSLWGGDEKLFF
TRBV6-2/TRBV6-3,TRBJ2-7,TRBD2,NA,TGTGCCAGCAGTGGAGCCGGGACTAGAATGGCCTACGAGCAGTACTTC,CASSGAGTRMAYEQYF
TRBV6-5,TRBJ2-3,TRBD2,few,TGTGCCAGCAGTTACTCTAGCGGGGCTAGCACAGATACGCAGTATTTT,CASSYSSGASTDTQYF
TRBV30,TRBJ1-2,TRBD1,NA,TGTGCCTGGACCGGGACAGGCGTACTGAACTATGGCTACACCTTC,CAWTGTGVLNYGYTF
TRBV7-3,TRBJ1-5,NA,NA,TGTGCCAGCAGCCTCCAATACTTCGTTATCCAGCCCCAGCATTTT,CASSLQYFVIQPQHF
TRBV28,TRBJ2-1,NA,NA,TGTGCCAGCAGTTTAAGGGCCTTTGATGAGCAGTTCTTC,CASSLRAFDEQFF
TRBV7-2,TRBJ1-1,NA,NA,TGTGCCAGCAGCCCCCCGCAGGGAGACACTGAAGCTTTCTTT,CASSPPQGDTEAFF
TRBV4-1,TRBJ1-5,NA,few,TGCGCCAGCAGCCAATACAGGGTTGGAAGTCAGCCCCAGCATTTT,CASSQYRVGSQPQHF
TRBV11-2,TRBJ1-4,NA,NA,TGTGCCAGCAGTTCGTCTCCAAAAAAACTGTTTTTT,CASSSSPKKLFF
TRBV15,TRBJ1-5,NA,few,TGTGCCACCTCACAGGGAAATCAGCCCCAGCATTTT,CATSQGNQPQHF
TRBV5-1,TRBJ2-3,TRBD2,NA,TGCGCCAGCAGTTACCGACTAGCGGGAGAGGATACGCAGTATTTT,CASSYRLAGEDTQYF
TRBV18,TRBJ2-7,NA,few,TGTGCCAGCTCACCGGGGACCCAACGATCCGAGCAGTACTTC,CASSPGTQRSEQYF
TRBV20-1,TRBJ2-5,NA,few,TGCAGTGCTAGAAACCCTTCCCTCGGGACCCAGTACTTC,CSARNPSLGTQYF
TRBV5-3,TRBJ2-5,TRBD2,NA,TGTGCCAGCAGACGGGAGGGCCTCGGAGAGACCCAGTACTTC,CASRREGLGETQYF
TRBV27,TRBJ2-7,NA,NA,TGTGCCAGCAGTCACGGCTCCTACGAGCAGTACTTC,CASSHGSYEQYF
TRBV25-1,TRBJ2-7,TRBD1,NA,TGTGCCAGCGCCAAAGAGACAGGGGCCTACGAGCAGTACTTC,CASAKETGAYEQYF
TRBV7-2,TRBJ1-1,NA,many,TGTGCCAGCAGCGTCGCCCCGGGGCAGAACACTGAAGCTTTCTTT,CASSVAPGQNTEAFF
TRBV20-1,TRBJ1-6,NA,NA,TGCAGTGTTACGACAGCCATTAATACGAATAATTCACCCCTCCACTTT,CSVTTAINTNNSPLHF
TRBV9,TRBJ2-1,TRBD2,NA,TGTGCCAGCAGCGTAGTTGCGGCTAGCGGATACAATGAGCAGTTCTTC,CASSVVAASGYNEQFF
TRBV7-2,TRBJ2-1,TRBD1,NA,TGTGCCAGCAGCCTGGACAGGGGGGTTTGGCAGTTCTTC,CASSLDRGVWQFF
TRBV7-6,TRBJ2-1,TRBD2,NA,TGTGCCAGCAGCTTGGCCTGGACTAGCGGGAGGACCGACAATGAGCAGTTCTTC,CASSLAWTSGRTDNEQFF
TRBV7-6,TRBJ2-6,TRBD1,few,TGTGCCAGCAGGCCGACAGGGTCTGGGGCCAACGTCCTGACTTTC,CASRPTGSGANVLTF
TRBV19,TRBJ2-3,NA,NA,TGTGCCAGTAGCATAGGTAGTGGGCTCCCACGAGATACGCAGTATTTT,CASSIGSGLPRDTQYF
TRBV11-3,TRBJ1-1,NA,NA,TGTGCCAGCAGCTTAGATGGTCCGGGGACGAAAGCTTTCTTT,CASSLDGPGTKAFF